The TCR beta chain described here comes from a study of early T cells in non-severe SARS-CoV-2 infection. Germline V gene sequence: CDR1 SGHRS, CDR2 YFSETQ. Between the trimmed V and J ends, which lost 2 bases and 3 bases, there was a span of 14 bases. The CDR3 length is 15 residues. This clonotype was recorded at least ten times. cDNA molecules, individually, were tagged with unique molecular identifiers. TCRdb itself ran the 5' RACE reads through MiXCR, one entry per CDR3 protein. The sample comprises more than 60,000 distinct CDR3 sequences, around a tenth of which are singletons, and around 5.5% rests with the top ten.

The rearrangement links TRBV5-1 to TRBJ1-1, with D perhaps matching TRBD1 (6 bases). This TCR was sampled from an adult who was a healthcare worker with PCR-confirmed SARS-CoV-2 infection or an uninfected control (not recorded which). Sequenced input: whole blood. The CDR3 loop is CASSFHPAGDTEAFF. The CDR3 nucleotides read TGCGCCAGCAGCTTTCATCCGGCAGGGGACACTGAAGCTTTCTTT.